This TCR beta chain was sequenced during a study of PD-1 blockade in classical Hodgkin lymphoma. Study summary: Each patient was given nivolumab 3 mg/kg through a vein every 2 weeks.

Method: immunoSEQ multiplex PCR; TCRdb's copy keeps in-frame clones and lacks some. The data hold 90,000 to 120,000 clones, with 70% to 90% observed a single time. With respect to this clone: Antigen specificity is unknown.

Brentuximab vedotin exposure varied, and every patient relapsed after autologous stem cell transplantation. CDR1 WSHSY and CDR2 SAAADI come from the germline V gene. Trimming removed 1 base from V and 6 bases from J, with 16 bases in between. This CDR3 has 16 residues. General study findings and limits: Unlike CD8+ TCR diversity, which did not rise significantly by C4D1, CD4+ TCR diversity did. Compared with healthy donors, newly diagnosed patients reportedly showed lower baseline TCR diversity.

Material: peripheral blood mononuclear cells (PBMCs), obtained before the second cycle of nivolumab. This TCR was recovered from a human donor with classical Hodgkin lymphoma. The chain has TRBV10-2 and TRBJ2-1; D may match TRBD1 or TRBD2 (6 bases each). In DNA, the CDR3 is TGCGCCAGCAGTGAGTTGGGGGGAAGGGGGATCAATGAGCAGTTCTTC. This sequence encodes CASSELGGRGINEQFF.